The clone carrying this T cell receptor (beta chain) has just a few counts. Its antigen is unknown. A J-beta primer mix and a sample-barcoded 5' primer were used in a second PCR of about 6 to 12 cycles. Each cDNA was tagged by a template-switch adaptor containing 12 random nucleotides. TCRdb used MiXCR to reprocess the 5' RACE reads, holding one entry per CDR3 protein. The sample yields 1.5 million to 2 million distinct CDR3 sequences, 49% seen once. This record belongs to a study of blood T cells in healthy people across ages. Study-level background: The capture of about one barcoded beta molecule per two T cells was achieved by template switching. Study observations and caveats: Observed TCR beta diversity per million T cells went down as age went up. This fall followed a roughly linear course with age. The authors considered diversity estimates from one million T cells to be underestimates.

CDR1 is WNHNN, CDR2 SYGVQD, per germline (reference sequence). V lost 3 bases, J lost 3 bases, and 2 bases stayed unmatched. The CDR3 sequence is 14 residues long. The origin of this receptor is a woman in her thirties or forties in good health. Sequenced: blood. The chain recombines TRBV10-1 with TRBJ2-3, with TRBD2 matching over 8 bases. This chain's CDR3 is CASSDGGVTDTQYF. As DNA, the CDR3 is TGCGCCAGCAGTGACGGGGGGGTGACAGATACGCAGTATTTT.